Presented here are 28 T cell receptor beta chains from one specimen sequenced in a study of tumor and adjacent non-tumor tissue in lung cancer. No cell sorting was done before RNA was extracted from the tissue. TCRbeta libraries were built with three rounds of nested PCR, modified from ARM-PCR. Each CDR3 protein gets one entry after TCRdb re-called the multiplex PCR reads with MiXCR. The sample contains roughly 65,000 distinct CDR3 sequences, roughly three fifths of which appear only once. Sequencing was carried out using lung tumor tissue. These receptor sequences come from a man aged 45-60 years with non-small cell lung cancer.

Only a few counts were recorded for this clonotype. One end of the junction varies from germline; a read error may be responsible. V usage is TRBV12-3 or TRBV12-4 and J usage is TRBJ2-2; perhaps TRBD2 as D (5 bases). This CDR3 has 13 residues. CDR3 in amino acids: CASSPSGYGEPFF. Written as DNA, the CDR3 is TGTGCCAGCAGTCCCAGCGGCTACGGGGAGCCGTTTTTT.

This clonotype showed up just a few times. This may be a read error: a much more frequent sequence differs by one nucleotide. This rearrangement joins TRBV4-1 to TRBJ2-3; D is unresolved. In germline, CDR1 is MGHRA, CDR2 YSYEKL. The CDR3 sequence is 15 residues long. Trimming took 1 base from V and 2 from J, leaving 10 bases between them. DNA for the CDR3: TGCGCCAGCAGCCAAGTTCTCGGCGACACAGATACGCAGTATTTT. Encoded protein: CASSQVLGDTDTQYF.

About this clonotype itself: A much larger clone differs by one base, so this may be a read error. The rearrangement uses TRBV7-9 and TRBJ1-4, with a possible D match to TRBD1 (6 bases). V was shortened by 5 bases and J by 8 bases, with 9 bases between the two germline ends. CDR3 length equals 12 residues. Germline V gives CDR1 SEHNR, CDR2 FQNEAQ (reference sequence). CDR3 nucleotide sequence: TGTGCCAGCAGCCATGGACAGGAAAAACTGTTTTTT. This encodes CASSHGQEKLFF. Full variable domain (remainder filled in from reference TRBV7-9 and TRBJ1-4): DTGVSQNPRHKITKRGQNVTFRCDPISEHNRLYWYRQTLGQGPEFLTYFQNEAQLEKSRLLSDRFSAERPKGSFSTLEIQRTEQGDSAMYLCASSHGQEKLFFGSGTQLSVL.

Regarding this clonotype: A read error may be the cause here, since a much bigger clone is one base away. V gene TRBV6-6 combines with J gene TRBJ2-3; D remains ambiguous. V was trimmed by 8 bases and J by 8 bases, leaving 17 bases between them. There are 13 residues in the CDR3. Germline V CDR1 and CDR2: MNHNY, SVGAGI (reference sequence). Here the CDR3 reads CASGPTGSGTQYF. CDR3 bases: TGTGCCAGCGGTCCGACTGGGTCCGGTACGCAGTATTTT.

In this sample, this clonotype turned up a few times. The chain joins TRBV7-9 to TRBJ1-3; weak D call: TRBD1 (5 bases). The V end lost 6 bases, the J end lost 0 bases, and 9 bases lay between the germline ends. The CDR3 covers 14 residues. Germline CDR1 is SEHNR and CDR2 is FQNEAQ (reference sequence). The CDR3 DNA reads as TGTGCCAGCAGGCCCGGGGGCTCTGGAAACACCATATATTTT. It codes for CASRPGGSGNTIYF.

This clonotype was seen a single time. One end of the junction fails to match germline, which may point to a read error. The chain is built from TRBV10-3 and TRBJ2-3, with a weak D call TRBD2 (5 bases). CDR3 length equals 18 residues. Germline CDR1 is ENHRY and CDR2 is SYGVKD. CDR3 nucleotide sequence: TGTCCCATCAGCCCTGAGCCTTGGCGAGCGGCAACTTCAGATACGCAGTATTTT. Translated, it gives CPISPEPWRAATSDTQYF.

Notes on this clonotype: One end of the junction is discordant with germline, which a read error may explain. This rearrangement joins TRBV29-1 to TRBJ1-5; perhaps TRBD1 as D (6 bases). CDR3 length: 15 amino acids. CDR1 and CDR2 from the germline V gene are SQVTM and ANQGSEA. Here the CDR3 reads CSVASGDWCNQPQHF. CDR3 DNA: TGCAGCGTTGCGTCAGGGGATTGGTGCAATCAGCCCCAGCATTTC.

Turning to this clonotype: At one end, the junction sequence differs from germline, possibly due to a read error. The CDR3 reads CASIPAGQAVNEQFF. The CDR3 nucleotides read TGTGCCAGCATCCCAGCGGGCCAGGCTGTCAATGAACAGTTCTTC. The rearrangement joins TRBV11-3 to TRBJ2-1, with D possibly matching TRBD2 (6 bases). CDR1 is SGHNT, CDR2 YENEEA, per germline. This CDR3 has 15 residues.

This chain uses TRBV7-9 with TRBJ1-1; D remains unclear. CDR1 is SEHNR, CDR2 FQNEAQ, per germline (reference sequence). V lost 0 bases and J lost 1, with 6 bases in between. The CDR3 is 14 amino acids. CDR3: CASSLAGANTEAFF. The CDR3, as DNA: TGTGCCAGCAGCTTAGCCGGAGCGAACACTGAAGCTTTCTTT.

About this clonotype itself: This may be a read error: a much more frequent sequence differs by one nucleotide. The rearrangement links TRBV5-5 to TRBJ2-5; maybe TRBD1 (5 bases). The CDR3 has 15 residues. Germline-derived CDR1 and CDR2 are SGHKS and YYEKEE (reference sequence). V lost 4 bases and J 5 bases, leaving 18 bases between the germline ends. CDR3 sequence (DNA): TGTGCCAGCAGCGAAGGGGCCGCGGATAGCGAGACCCAGTACTTC. It codes for CASSEGAADSETQYF.

As concerns this clonotype: The conserved final phenylalanine or tryptophan is absent from the CDR3, which likely points to a read error. The chain couples TRBV4-2 to TRBJ2-3, with no clear D. This CDR3 region has 16 residues. Germline CDR1 reads LGHNA; CDR2 reads YNFKEQ. The V and J ends lost 4 bases and 3 bases respectively, with 17 bases between them. The CDR3 DNA reads as TGTGCCAGCAGCCTAGTCTCGGGCCTCGCTACAGATACGCAGTATATT. It encodes CASSLVSGLATDTQYI.

This clonotype was counted a few times. The chain recombines TRBV6-5 with TRBJ1-1, with 7 nucleotides matching TRBD1. The CDR3 has 17 residues. CDR1 MNHEY and CDR2 SVGAGI come from the germline V gene. V shed 8 bases, J shed 0 bases, and the junction held 15 bases outside the gene matches. The CDR3 protein is CASGFKPPGQMNTEAFF. The CDR3 nucleotides read TGTGCCAGCGGCTTCAAGCCCCCGGGACAGATGAACACTGAAGCTTTCTTT.

The table lists this clonotype with a count of one. One junction end does not reproduce the germline sequence, and a read error may be involved. The chain uses TRBV6-2 or TRBV6-3 and TRBJ1-3, with D possibly TRBD1 on 5 matching bases. Germline values: CDR1 MNHEY, CDR2 SVGEGT. The CDR3 is made up of 14 amino acids. The CDR3 DNA reads as TGTGCCAGCAGGGGACCGGTCTCTGGAAACACCATATACTTT. Its translation is CASRGPVSGNTIYF.

As regards this clonotype: Sequence at one end of the junction differs from germline and may be a read error. The CDR3 region has the DNA TGTGCCAGCAGCTTGGACAGAGGCTACGCCTTC. This encodes CASSLDRGYAF. V usage is TRBV5-6 and J usage is TRBJ1-2, with D unclear. This CDR3 is 11 amino acids long. Germline V CDR1 and CDR2: SGHDT, YYEEEE. Together with reference TRBV5-6 and TRBJ1-2, the CDR3 gives the full variable domain: DAGVTQSPTHLIKTRGQQVTLRCSPKSGHDTVSWYQQALGQGPQFIFQYYEEEERQRGNFPDRFSGHQFPNYSSELNVNALLLGDSALYLCASSLDRGYAFGSGTRLTVV.

This clonotype is a singleton in its sample. An end of the junction differs from the germline gene, which may be a read error. The rearrangement joins TRBV30 to TRBJ2-5; 10 bases line up with TRBD1. The CDR3 runs to 13 residues. CDR1 GTSNPN and CDR2 SVGIG come from the germline V gene (reference sequence). The CDR3 coding sequence is TGTGCCTGGAGGACAGGGGGCCCTGAGACCCAGTGCTTC. Protein product: CAWRTGGPETQCF.

This clonotype was recorded many times. The J gene is TRBJ2-3, the V gene TRBV28; 11 bases are a match to TRBD2. The CDR3 loop spans 16 amino acids. Germline V gives CDR1 MDHEN, CDR2 SYDVKM. The V gene end was trimmed by 5 bases and the J gene end by 4 bases; junction bases not matched to a gene: 8. The CDR3 protein is CASSPTSGRSPDTQYF. The CDR3 nucleotides are TGTGCCAGCAGTCCCACTAGCGGGAGATCGCCAGATACGCAGTATTTT.

This clonotype was seen more than once but under ten times. CDR3 sequence: CASSWTGDVYTF. The CDR3 nucleotides are TGTGCCAGCAGCTGGACAGGAGATGTCTACACCTTC. The gene calls are TRBV5-5 and TRBJ1-2; 7 bases line up with TRBD1. The CDR3 has 12 residues. CDR1 and CDR2 (germline): SGHKS, YYEKEE (reference sequence). The ends lost 3 bases at V and 10 bases at J; junction bases unmatched: 6. The entire variable domain, with the rest obtained from reference TRBV5-5 and TRBJ1-2, is as follows: DAGVTQSPTHLIKTRGQQVTLRCSPISGHKSVSWYQQVLGQGPQFIFQYYEKEERGRGNFPDRFSARQFPNYSSELNVNALLLGDSALYLCASSWTGDVYTFGSGTRLTVV.

The sample holds a few counts of this clonotype. This chain uses TRBV25-1 with TRBJ1-1; D not certain. The germline gives CDR1 MGHDK, CDR2 SYGVNS. V was clipped by 4 bases and J by 4 bases, with 19 bases between them. The CDR3 length is 16 residues. In DNA, the CDR3 is TGTGCCAGCAGTGGCCGCGACGAAGTCACCCTCACTGAAGCTTTCTTT. Translating it yields CASSGRDEVTLTEAFF.

As to this clonotype: One end of the junction fails to match germline, which may point to a read error. The chain carries TRBV5-1 and TRBJ1-1; D unclear. Per germline, CDR1 SGHRS and CDR2 YFSETQ. The CDR3 spans 13 residues. The DNA for the CDR3 is TGCGTCAGCAGCTCGACCGGTAACGCTGAAGCTTTCTTT. Translation gives CVSSSTGNAEAFF.

The sample holds a few counts of this clonotype. A read error may produce the germline difference seen at one junction end. The chain uses TRBV10-3 and TRBJ1-1; a weak D match, TRBD1 (5 bases). The germline gives CDR1 ENHRY, CDR2 SYGVKD. The CDR3 length is 17 residues. This CDR3 is CAISDPLTGGGNTETFF. The CDR3, as DNA: TGTGCCATCAGTGACCCCCTAACGGGTGGGGGTAACACTGAAACTTTCTTT.

Concerning this clonotype itself: A much larger clone differs from this one at a single base, so this may be a read error. The rearrangement links TRBV24-1 to TRBJ2-3; no reliable D call. V shed 5 bases and J shed 5 bases, with 7 bases lying between them. The CDR3 runs 12 residues. The germline gives CDR1 KGHDR, CDR2 SFDVKD. The CDR3 protein is CATSGSRDTQYF. In DNA, the CDR3 is TGTGCCACCAGTGGATCCAGAGATACGCAGTATTTT.

Comment on this clonotype: This CDR3 fails to terminate in the conserved phenylalanine or tryptophan, so it likely reflects a read error. The rearrangement joins TRBV28 to TRBJ2-1; D remains ambiguous. In germline, CDR1 is MDHEN, CDR2 SYDVKM. V gave up 5 bases and J gave up 9 bases, with 14 bases separating them. The CDR3 runs to 13 residues. CDR3 nucleotides: TGTGCCAGCAGTGGCCCCCAGCAATCTGAGCAGTTCCTC. Encoded protein: CASSGPQQSEQFL.

This clonotype was seen more than once but under ten times. Being one base from a much bigger clone, this may be a read error. The rearrangement joins TRBV5-6 to TRBJ1-6, with TRBD1 as a possible D gene (5 bases). Trimming removed 0 bases at V and 11 bases at J, with 15 bases between. Germline loops: CDR1 SGHDT, CDR2 YYEEEE. This CDR3 region has 15 residues. The CDR3 DNA reads TGTGCCAGCAGCTTGGGTGACAGATCCAATACACCCCTCCACTTT. It codes for CASSLGDRSNTPLHF.

DNA of the CDR3: TGCAGTGCTACACAAAACAAAGAGGATCGCGAAAAACTGTTTTTT. This codes for CSATQNKEDREKLFF. The chain joins TRBV20-1 to TRBJ1-4; no clear D gene. CDR3 length equals 15 residues. V was trimmed by 4 bases and J by 8 bases, leaving 20 bases between them. Germline CDR1 is DFQATT and CDR2 is SNEGSKA (reference sequence).

This clonotype was observed a few times. The chain combines TRBV7-9 with TRBJ2-1; D perhaps matches TRBD2 (6 bases). Looked up from germline, CDR1 is SEHNR and CDR2 is FQNEAQ (reference sequence). The CDR3 has 13 amino acids. The V and J ends lost 1 base and 10 bases respectively, with 11 bases between them. The CDR3 here is CASSLDHLAEQFF. The DNA for the CDR3 is TGTGCCAGCAGCTTAGACCACCTAGCGGAGCAGTTCTTC.

Remarks on this clonotype: A read error may be the cause here, since a much bigger clone is one base away. The chain uses TRBV6-5 and TRBJ1-3; tentatively, D is TRBD1 (6 bases). Per germline, CDR1 MNHEY and CDR2 SVGAGI. The CDR3 is 12 residues long. The CDR3: CTTVDRKNTIYF. The DNA of the CDR3 is TGTACCACGGTCGACAGGAAGAACACCATATATTTT.

The J gene is TRBJ2-5, the V gene TRBV24-1; a possible D gene is TRBD2 (7 bases). The CDR3 is made up of 16 amino acids. V lost 3 bases to trimming and J lost 1 base, with 14 bases between them. Looked up from germline, CDR1 is KGHDR and CDR2 is SFDVKD. CDR3 bases: TGTGCCACCAGTGATGGGGGGGGGGCCCCCCAAGAGACCCAGTACTTC. It specifies CATSDGGGAPQETQYF.

About this clonotype: The conserved phenylalanine or tryptophan is not found at the CDR3 terminus, so this likely reflects a read error. V and J are TRBV29-1 and TRBJ2-1; D unresolved. The CDR3 has 16 amino acids. The V gene's germline CDR1 is SQVTM and CDR2 ANQGSEA. Deletions cut 1 base from V and 4 bases from J, with 17 bases between. In DNA, the CDR3 is TGCAGCGTTGAAGGGAGAGGAATAGTAAGGTACAATGAGCAGTTCGTC. Its protein product is CSVEGRGIVRYNEQFV.